The 16 T cell receptor beta chains reported below all come from one sample, sequenced in a study of blood T cells in healthy people across ages. Using a J-beta primer mix together with a sample-barcoded 5' primer, a second PCR was run for roughly 7 to 11 cycles. TCRdb analysed the 5' RACE reads with MiXCR anew, one entry per CDR3 protein. The data contain over 950,000 distinct CDR3 sequences, roughly two fifths of them singletons. Specimen: blood. These receptors all stem from a man between 18 and 29 years old in good health.

This clonotype was seen a few times. The V call is TRBV7-2, the J call TRBJ2-3; the D gene could be TRBD1 or TRBD2 (5 bases each). This CDR3 is 12 amino acids long. Trimming left V 6 bases short and J 2 bases short, with 6 bases between. Per the germline V gene, CDR1 is SGHTA and CDR2 is FQGNSA. This CDR3 is CASRGTTDTQYF. In DNA form, the CDR3 reads TGTGCCAGCAGGGGGACCACAGATACGCAGTATTTT. The whole variable domain, filled in from reference TRBV7-2 and TRBJ2-3, reads GAGVSQSPSNKVTEKGKDVELRCDPISGHTALYWYRQSLGQGLEFLIYFQGNSAPDKSGLPSDRFSAERTGGSVSTLTIQRTQQEDSAVYLCASRGTTDTQYFGPGTRLTVL.

This clonotype is a singleton in its sample. With a much larger clone just one base away, this may be a read error. The chain carries TRBV20-1 and TRBJ1-1; D perhaps matches TRBD1 (6 bases). In germline, CDR1 is DFQATT, CDR2 SNEGSKA (reference sequence). The CDR3 is 12 amino acids. With 5 bases removed from V and 1 base from J, the gap between germline ends came to 8 bases. The DNA of the CDR3 is TGCAGTGCTGGAGGGGGGAACACTGAAGCTTTCTTT. Its protein product is CSAGGGNTEAFF.

This clonotype has a handful of counts. V usage is TRBV7-9 and J usage is TRBJ2-7; D unresolved. The germline CDR1 and CDR2 sequences are SEHNR and FQNEAQ (reference sequence). CDR3 length: 12 amino acids. The V gene lost 8 bases and the J gene lost 2 bases, with 10 bases spanning the gap. CDR3 sequence: CASGQATYEQYF. The CDR3 nucleotides are TGTGCCAGCGGTCAAGCGACCTACGAGCAGTACTTC.

This chain uses TRBV6-2 or TRBV6-3 with TRBJ1-4; 10 nucleotides match TRBD1. CDR1 is MNHEY and CDR2 is SVGEGT in the germline V gene. Germline trimming cut 5 bases from V and 8 bases from J; bases unmatched to any gene: 8. The CDR3 covers 15 residues. In nucleotides, the CDR3 is TGTGCCAGCAGTCACGGAGGGACAGGGGACGAAAAACTGTTTTTT. Its translation: CASSHGGTGDEKLFF.

The CDR3 here is CASSPGPGEKLFF. CDR3 bases: TGTGCCAGCAGCCCGGGGCCGGGAGAAAAACTGTTTTTT. The chain joins TRBV7-2 to TRBJ1-4; D is perhaps TRBD1 (5 bases). V was trimmed by 5 bases and J by 8 bases, leaving 12 bases between them. Germline CDR1 SGHTA, CDR2 FQGNSA. The CDR3 extends over 13 amino acids.

Points on this clonotype: One end of the junction does not line up with germline, which may come from a read error. The chain joins TRBV7-2 to TRBJ1-2; D not certain. Germline CDR1 reads SGHTA; CDR2 reads FQGNSA. The CDR3 sequence is 16 residues long. The CDR3 reads CASSLGGPLTNYDYTF. The CDR3 DNA sequence: TGTGCCAGCAGCTTAGGAGGGCCGTTGACCAATTATGACTACACCTTC.

The chain carries TRBV4-1 and TRBJ1-1; possible D gene TRBD1, 6 bases. Germline-derived CDR1 and CDR2 are MGHRA and YSYEKL. Trimming took 0 bases from V and 6 from J, leaving 14 bases between them. This CDR3 spans 15 amino acids. The CDR3 bases are TGCGCCAGCAGCCAAGATTGGCCCAGGGGTCCTGAAGCTTTCTTT. This codes for CASSQDWPRGPEAFF.

The rearrangement uses TRBV20-1 and TRBJ2-7; perhaps TRBD1 as D (5 bases). CDR1 is DFQATT and CDR2 is SNEGSKA in the germline V gene (reference sequence). This CDR3 region has 11 residues. CDR3 sequence (DNA): TGCAGGGCGACAGTGGGATACGAGCAGTACTTC. This gives the protein CRATVGYEQYF.

The rearrangement uses TRBV12-3 or TRBV12-4 and TRBJ2-1; D unclear. The germline V and J ends were trimmed by 5 bases and 6 bases, with 14 bases remaining between them. The CDR3 length is 14 residues. The CDR3 protein is CASSPKNWVNEQFF. The CDR3 DNA follows: TGTGCCAGCAGTCCGAAAAATTGGGTCAATGAGCAGTTCTTC.

This rearrangement joins TRBV12-3 or TRBV12-4 to TRBJ1-3; 7 bases align to TRBD1. The junction had 7 bases not matched to a gene; V was cut back by 5 bases and J by 3 bases. The CDR3 length is 15 residues. The chain's CDR3 is CASSLEGALGNTIYF. DNA of the CDR3: TGTGCCAGCAGTCTGGAGGGGGCACTTGGAAACACCATATATTTT.

This clonotype was seen a handful of times. CDR3 DNA sequence: TGTGCCAGCAGACCCGGGCCTGGAGCTAACTATGGCTACACCTTC. This translates into CASRPGPGANYGYTF. The gene calls are TRBV27 and TRBJ1-2; D is undetermined. Germline V gene sequence: CDR1 MNHEY, CDR2 SMNVEV (reference sequence). V was clipped by 6 bases and J by 0 bases, with 14 bases between them. This CDR3 comprises 15 residues.

This clonotype was picked up a small number of times. This sequence joins TRBV11-1 and TRBJ1-1; D perhaps matches TRBD1 (5 bases). Germline assignment: CDR1 SGHAT and CDR2 FQDESV (reference sequence). The CDR3 covers 14 residues. V dropped 3 bases and J dropped 11 bases, with 19 bases sitting between them. Here the CDR3 reads CASSFTEERTKAFF. The CDR3 nucleotides are TGTGCCAGCAGCTTTACCGAGGAAAGGACAAAGGCTTTCTTT.

V is TRBV5-1 and J is TRBJ1-1; 7 bases fit TRBD1. CDR1 and CDR2 from the germline V gene are SGHRS and YFSETQ. CDR3 size: 15 residues. Losses at the gene ends were 4 bases for V and 0 bases for J; bases not matched to a gene: 6. DNA for the CDR3: TGCGCCAGCAGCCACGGCGGACAGGTGAACACTGAAGCTTTCTTT. The encoded protein is CASSHGGQVNTEAFF. The complete variable domain, with remaining parts taken from reference TRBV5-1 and TRBJ1-1, reads KAGVTQTPRYLIKTRGQQVTLSCSPISGHRSVSWYQQTPGQGLQFLFEYFSETQRNKGNFPGRFSGRQFSNSRSEMNVSTLELGDSALYLCASSHGGQVNTEAFFGQGTRLTVV.

The rearrangement uses TRBV12-3 or TRBV12-4 and TRBJ1-4; unclear D gene. Trimming stripped 8 bases from V and 5 bases from J, with 9 bases between. This CDR3 is built from 12 residues. The CDR3 DNA follows: TGTGCCAGCCACGGGAGAAATGAAAAACTGTTTTTT. Its translation: CASHGRNEKLFF.

This clonotype has just one count. V and J are TRBV3-1 and TRBJ2-2; 8 positions agree with TRBD1. This CDR3 has 16 residues. J lost 5 bases, V lost 8 bases, and 13 bases had no gene match. The germline gives CDR1 LGHDT, CDR2 YNNKEL (reference sequence). The CDR3 here is CASWDRRQGSTGELFF. In DNA, the CDR3 is TGTGCCAGCTGGGACAGGAGACAGGGGAGTACCGGGGAGCTGTTTTTT.

This sequence joins TRBV9 and TRBJ2-3; 7 bases fit TRBD1. The CDR3 contains 15 residues. The V gene's germline CDR1 is SGDLS and CDR2 YYNGEE. Losses at the gene ends were 5 bases for V and 0 bases for J; bases not matched to a gene: 6. The CDR3 sequence: CASRSGTASTDTQYF. CDR3 coding DNA: TGTGCCAGCAGATCCGGGACAGCGAGCACAGATACGCAGTATTTT.